The 14 T cell receptor beta chains reported below all come from one sample, sequenced in a study of blood T cells in healthy people across ages. Then a second PCR, running roughly 7 to 11 cycles, was carried out with a sample-barcoded 5' primer and a J-beta primer mix. TCRdb reanalysed the 5' RACE reads using MiXCR and keeps one entry per CDR3 protein. The table lists about 1,400,000 distinct CDR3 sequences, roughly 40% of them singletons, with around 8% in the top ten. Sequenced material: blood. The receptor source for this set is a woman aged 18-29 years in good health.

About this clonotype: This sequence may be a read error, since a much larger clone differs from it by one base. This chain uses TRBV9 with TRBJ2-3; the D is unclear. The CDR3 runs 12 residues. The germline gives CDR1 SGDLS, CDR2 YYNGEE. The CDR3 DNA follows: TGTGCCGGCAGCGTAGCTACAGATACGCAGTATTTT. Translation gives CAGSVATDTQYF.

The chain recombines TRBV27 with TRBJ1-6; tentative D call: TRBD1 (5 bases). This CDR3 has 17 amino acids. V gave up 2 bases and J gave up 0 bases, with 11 bases separating them. From germline, CDR1 is MNHEY and CDR2 SMNVEV (reference sequence). As DNA, the CDR3 is TGTGCCAGCAGTTTACGGACAACGAGCTCCTATAATTCACCCCTCCACTTT. Translated: CASSLRTTSSYNSPLHF.

The CDR3 nucleotides are TGTGCCAGCAAGCCGGGACTAAGTGAAATCGCGGCCCAGTACTTC. The encoded protein is CASKPGLSEIAAQYF. The chain is built from TRBV12-3 or TRBV12-4 and TRBJ2-7; the match to TRBD2 covers 7 bases. The CDR3 spans 15 residues. Trimming took 7 bases from V and 10 from J; bases not matched to a gene: 19.

This sequence joins TRBV11-2 and TRBJ2-7; D perhaps matches TRBD2 (5 bases). The CDR3 loop spans 16 amino acids. Trimming removed 1 base at V and 6 bases at J, with 19 bases between. The germline CDR1 and CDR2 sequences are SGHAT and FQNNGV. CDR3 nucleotides: TGTGCCAGCAGCTTAGTACGAAGCGGAGCCCCTACCGAGCAGTACTTC. Its translation: CASSLVRSGAPTEQYF.

This clonotype was detected once. This chain uses TRBV20-1 with TRBJ1-6; D is unresolved. The V end was cut by 4 bases, the J end by 7 bases, with 8 bases between. From germline, CDR1 is DFQATT and CDR2 SNEGSKA (reference sequence). The CDR3 consists of 12 residues. The DNA for the CDR3 is TGCAGTGCTACCCTCGGGAATTCACCCCTCCACTTT. This codes for CSATLGNSPLHF.

About this clonotype itself: A junction boundary mismatches the germline segment, possibly from a read error. The chain is built from TRBV29-1 and TRBJ1-2; no clear D gene. Germline V gene data show CDR1 as SQVTM and CDR2 as ANQGSEA. The CDR3 contains 11 residues. The CDR3 DNA follows: TGCGGCGTTGAGCTTAACTATGGCTACACCTTC. Translated, it gives CGVELNYGYTF.

The rearrangement links TRBV10-3 to TRBJ2-3; 10 positions match TRBD1. CDR1 and CDR2 (germline): ENHRY, SYGVKD. The CDR3 runs 13 residues. J gave up 10 bases and V 10 bases, and 11 bases lay outside the gene matches. CDR3 amino acids: CATATGGGDAQYF. The CDR3 DNA sequence: TGTGCCACTGCGACAGGGGGCGGTGATGCGCAGTATTTT.

This clonotype was detected a few times. CDR3 protein: CASSLEVGGRYNEQFF. The DNA of the CDR3 is TGCGCCAGCAGCTTGGAGGTGGGAGGCCGATACAATGAGCAGTTCTTC. The chain combines TRBV5-1 with TRBJ2-1, with D perhaps TRBD2 (6 bases). The length of the CDR3 is 16 residues. Per germline, CDR1 SGHRS and CDR2 YFSETQ. V was pared by 0 bases and J by 4 bases, with 14 bases between. Based on the CDR3 plus reference TRBV5-1 and TRBJ2-1, the full variable domain is KAGVTQTPRYLIKTRGQQVTLSCSPISGHRSVSWYQQTPGQGLQFLFEYFSETQRNKGNFPGRFSGRQFSNSRSEMNVSTLELGDSALYLCASSLEVGGRYNEQFFGPGTRLTVL.

CDR3 in DNA: TGTGCCAGCAGTTCAATATTGGCGAACACTAGCGGGCACCTGCCTTGGACCCAGTACTTC. This sequence encodes CASSSILANTSGHLPWTQYF. This chain connects TRBV7-2 to TRBJ2-7; 9 nucleotides match TRBD2. TRBJ2-5 explains the end of the DNA better; the J call may be wrong. Germline V gene lookup returns CDR1 SGHTA and CDR2 FQGNSA. This CDR3 has 20 amino acids.

J is TRBJ2-7 and V is TRBV10-3, with a weak D call TRBD2 (5 bases). Germline CDR1 ENHRY, CDR2 SYGVKD. This CDR3 is 13 amino acids long. V lost 10 bases and J lost 3, with 16 bases in between. CDR3 in amino acids: CATEGGALYEQYF. DNA for the CDR3: TGTGCCACTGAGGGTGGCGCCCTCTACGAGCAGTACTTC.

This clonotype was counted between two and nine times. V usage is TRBV29-1 and J usage is TRBJ1-4, with 9 bases identical to TRBD1. Germline-derived CDR1 and CDR2 are SQVTM and ANQGSEA. V was clipped by 6 bases and J by 6 bases; unmatched bases: 5. The CDR3 loop spans 13 amino acids. The CDR3 DNA follows: TGCAGCGTGATACAGGGGGCGGATGAAAAACTGTTTTTT. Translating it yields CSVIQGADEKLFF.

Written as DNA, the CDR3 is TGTGCCAGCAGCCAGATGGGAGATACGCAGTATTTT. Protein product: CASSQMGDTQYF. J is TRBJ2-3 and V is TRBV14; unclear D gene. Germline lookup yields CDR1 SGHDN and CDR2 FVKESK. CDR3 size: 12 residues. V was shortened by 3 bases and J by 5 bases, with 6 bases between the two germline ends. The complete variable domain, with remaining parts taken from reference TRBV14 and TRBJ2-3, reads EAGVTQFPSHSVIEKGQTVTLRCDPISGHDNLYWYRRVMGKEIKFLLHFVKESKQDESGMPNNRFLAERTGGTYSTLKVQPAELEDSGVYFCASSQMGDTQYFGPGTRLTVL.

The chain couples TRBV20-1 to TRBJ1-1, with D unresolved. Between the trimmed V and J ends, which lost 5 bases and 4 bases, there was a span of 14 bases. The CDR3 has 13 amino acids. Germline CDR1 reads DFQATT; CDR2 reads SNEGSKA (reference sequence). The CDR3 protein is CSAPETRTTEAFF. The CDR3 bases are TGCAGTGCTCCGGAAACACGGACCACTGAAGCTTTCTTT.

The chain combines TRBV10-3 with TRBJ2-7; TRBD2 might be the D (6 bases). Germline V lookup: CDR1 ENHRY, CDR2 SYGVKD. The CDR3 is made up of 14 amino acids. Trimming shortened V by 8 bases and J by 4 bases, and 18 bases separated the two germline ends. The chain's CDR3 is CAIAGSTLFYEQYF. The CDR3 DNA sequence: TGTGCCATCGCGGGGTCTACTCTATTTTACGAGCAGTACTTC.